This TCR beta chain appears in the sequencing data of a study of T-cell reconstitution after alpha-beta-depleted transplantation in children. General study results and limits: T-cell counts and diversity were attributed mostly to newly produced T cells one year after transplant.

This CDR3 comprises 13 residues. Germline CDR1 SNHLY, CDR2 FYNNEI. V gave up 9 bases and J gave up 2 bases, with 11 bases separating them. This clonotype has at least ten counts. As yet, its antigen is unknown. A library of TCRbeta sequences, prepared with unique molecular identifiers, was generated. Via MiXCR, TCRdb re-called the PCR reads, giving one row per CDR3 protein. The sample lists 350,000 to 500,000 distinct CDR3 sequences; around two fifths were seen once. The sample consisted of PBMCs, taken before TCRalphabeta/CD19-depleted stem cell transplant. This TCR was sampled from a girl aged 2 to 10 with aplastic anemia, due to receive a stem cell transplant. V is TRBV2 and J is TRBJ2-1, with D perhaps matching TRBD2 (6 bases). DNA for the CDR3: TGTGCCAGTGTGGAGGGCCCCTACAATGAGCAGTTCTTC. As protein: CASVEGPYNEQFF.